The entry that follows covers one TCR beta chain sequence. This sample was included in a study of OX40 agonist ivuxolimab in advanced cancers. Study context: The group had a mean age of around 64 years, ranged from about 20 to 90, and was 80% to 90% male.

Assay: immunoSEQ multiplex PCR; the TCRdb copy retains only in-frame clones and omits some. This table holds about 96,000 clones, less than 95% found once. V trimming: 4 bases; J trimming: 3 bases; junction bases outside the gene matches: 6. CDR1 is SGHKS and CDR2 is YYEKEE in the germline V gene (reference sequence). This CDR3 contains 14 residues. It was autoimmune disease history or systemic immunosuppression that excluded patients. Peripheral blood came from all dose cohorts at three timepoints. Here the sequenced sample was CD4+ or CD8+ T cells sorted from blood, taken in a trial of the OX40 agonist ivuxolimab. The sequence was collected from an adult with an advanced solid tumor such as melanoma, head and neck, liver or kidney cancer. The chain is built from TRBV5-5 and TRBJ2-7, with 8 bases that match TRBD1. The CDR3 DNA is TGTGCCAGCAGCGGAACCGGGACAGGCTACGAGCAGTACTTC. It specifies CASSGTGTGYEQYF.